A single TCR beta chain is shown here with its context. The antigen is not known. The ends lost 6 bases at V and 0 bases at J; junction bases unmatched: 11. The germline V gene has CDR1 SNHLY and CDR2 FYNNEI. This CDR3 spans 16 amino acids. The sample is drawn from a study of Graves' ophthalmopathy and Graves' hyperthyroidism. Overall study findings and caveats: Blood shared most expanded thyroid clonotypes above 0.001 frequency. Between ophthalmopathy and stable hyperthyroidism, a 13-signature model drew a separation with about 88% sensitivity and approximately 79% specificity.

Amplification from RNA transcripts yielded the TCR beta CDR3 regions. In the first round, RT-PCR was carried out with HTBI primers, and a multiplex PCR formed the second round. TCRdb ran MiXCR on the multiplex PCR reads and lists one entry per CDR3 protein. Counted here are about 220,000 distinct CDR3 sequences, approximately 21% occurring once; the ten biggest clones make up roughly 39%. It was on clinical symptoms, serum thyroxine, TRAb, thyroid ultrasound and orbital computed tomography that diagnosis relied. Sequences were obtained from peripheral blood. The sequence derives from a woman in her fifties or sixties with Graves' ophthalmopathy. This chain joins TRBV2 and TRBJ2-7; 7 bases line up with TRBD1. The CDR3 region has the DNA TGTGCCAGCAGCGCCACGACAGGGAAACTCTCCTACGAGCAGTACTTC. As protein: CASSATTGKLSYEQYF.